The 13 T cell receptor beta chains below come from one sample, sequenced in a study of T cell responses to AZD1222 COVID-19 vaccine. Data came from immunoSEQ multiplex PCR; TCRdb stores just in-frame clones and leaves some out. The table lists more than 150,000 clones, around nine tenths of them singletons. The specimen was peripheral blood, collected 28 days after the second AZD1222 dose. The receptors here all came from an adult who received the AZD1222 COVID-19 vaccine.

This clone has just one count. The gene calls are TRBV27 and TRBJ1-5; D not resolved. Germline V gene sequence: CDR1 MNHEY, CDR2 SMNVEV (reference sequence). V lost 1 base, J lost 0 bases, and 7 bases lay in between. There are 15 residues in the CDR3. The CDR3 DNA reads TGTGCCAGCAGTTTATACGGAAATAGCAATCAGCCCCAGCATTTT. This translates into CASSLYGNSNQPQHF.

This chain links TRBV28 with TRBJ2-7, with TRBD1 matching over 9 bases. Germline V gene sequence: CDR1 MDHEN, CDR2 SYDVKM. J was trimmed by 4 bases and V by 6 bases; bases with no gene match: 10. CDR3 size: 15 residues. CDR3 amino acids: CASRTPGTGLYEQYF. CDR3 DNA: TGTGCCAGCAGAACCCCCGGGACAGGGCTATACGAGCAGTACTTC.

V is TRBV7-2 and J is TRBJ1-1, with a possible D match to TRBD1 (6 bases). This CDR3 has 14 residues. Trimming cost V 5 bases and J 1 base, with 11 bases left between them. Germline CDR1 reads SGHTA; CDR2 reads FQGNSA. CDR3 loop: CASSHGTSNTEAFF. CDR3 DNA sequence: TGTGCCAGCAGCCACGGGACATCGAACACTGAAGCTTTCTTT. Full variable domain (outside the CDR3, taken from reference TRBV7-2 and TRBJ1-1): GAGVSQSPSNKVTEKGKDVELRCDPISGHTALYWYRQSLGQGLEFLIYFQGNSAPDKSGLPSDRFSAERTGGSVSTLTIQRTQQEDSAVYLCASSHGTSNTEAFFGQGTRLTVV.

This clone has only a few counts. The chain uses TRBV4-2 and TRBJ2-7, with TRBD1 identical over 7 bases. The junction had 11 bases not matched to a gene; V was cut back by 0 bases and J by 6 bases. The CDR3 sequence is 16 residues long. Germline CDR1 reads LGHNA; CDR2 reads YNFKEQ. Written as DNA, the CDR3 is TGTGCCAGCAGCCAAGACCAACAGGGGATTCGACGCGAGCAGTACTTC. Encoded protein: CASSQDQQGIRREQYF.

This chain links TRBV15 with TRBJ1-3; no definite D call. CDR3 length equals 13 residues. The germline V and J ends were trimmed by 0 bases and 8 bases, with 8 bases remaining between them. Per the germline V gene, CDR1 is LNHNV and CDR2 is YYDKDF (reference sequence). In DNA form, the CDR3 reads TGTGCCACCAGCAGAGATCGTGGCCACACCATATATTTT. Translated, it gives CATSRDRGHTIYF.

This clone was seen a handful of times. The chain uses TRBV6-2 or TRBV6-3 and TRBJ2-2; no reliable D call. CDR3 size: 15 residues. Germline-derived CDR1 and CDR2 are MNHEY and SVGEGT. The V gene lost 0 bases and the J gene lost 0 bases, with 5 bases spanning the gap. CDR3 nucleotide sequence: TGTGCCAGCAGTTACTCGGCAGCGAACACCGGGGAGCTGTTTTTT. Amino acid sequence: CASSYSAANTGELFF.

The chain recombines TRBV6-4 with TRBJ1-2; 10 bases fit TRBD1. V gave up 5 bases and J gave up 8 bases; unmatched junction bases: 5. Germline lookup yields CDR1 MRHNA and CDR2 SNTAGT. The CDR3 runs 13 residues. CDR3 protein: CASSRTGGSGYTF. CDR3 bases: TGTGCCAGCAGTAGGACAGGGGGAAGCGGCTACACCTTC.

J is TRBJ1-3 and V is TRBV5-1, with unresolved D. CDR1 is SGHRS and CDR2 is YFSETQ in the germline V gene. The V and J ends lost 1 base and 0 bases respectively, with 8 bases between them. The CDR3 contains 15 residues. CDR3 nucleotides: TGCGCCAGCAGCTTGTATGCAGGCTCTGGAAACACCATATATTTT. This codes for CASSLYAGSGNTIYF.

The chain recombines TRBV19 with TRBJ2-7; TRBD1 agrees at 7 bases. This CDR3 has 15 residues. After removal of 5 bases from V and 2 bases from J, the junction contained 9 bases not matched to a gene. The germline CDR1 and CDR2 sequences are LNHDA and SQIVND (reference sequence). CDR3 region: CASSRDRARPYEQYF. The CDR3 bases are TGTGCCAGTAGTCGCGACAGGGCGCGGCCCTACGAGCAGTACTTC.

The chain has TRBV6-1 and TRBJ1-1, with a tentative D call TRBD1 (5 bases). CDR1 and CDR2 (germline): MNHNS, SASEGT. V gave up 2 bases and J gave up 1 base, with 11 bases separating them. The length of the CDR3 is 15 residues. The DNA of the CDR3 is TGTGCCAGCAGTGAAACTCGGACAAGGAACACTGAAGCTTTCTTT. This encodes CASSETRTRNTEAFF.

This chain connects TRBV15 to TRBJ2-1; D is ambiguous. Germline CDR1 is LNHNV and CDR2 is YYDKDF (reference sequence). V was cut by 3 bases and J by 9 bases, with 9 bases left in between. The CDR3 sequence is 12 residues long. This CDR3 reads CATSSGLREQFF. CDR3 bases: TGTGCCACCAGCAGCGGTCTCCGTGAGCAGTTCTTC.

The gene calls are TRBV5-4 and TRBJ2-5; D not resolved. This CDR3 region has 12 residues. Trimming took 2 bases from V and 1 from J, leaving 3 bases between them. Germline CDR1 reads SGHNT; CDR2 reads YYREEE (reference sequence). CDR3 in amino acids: CASSLPQETQYF. The CDR3 DNA reads TGTGCCAGCAGCTTACCCCAAGAGACCCAGTACTTC.

The chain has TRBV4-1 and TRBJ2-1, with 7 nucleotides matching TRBD2. With 2 bases clipped from V and 10 bases from J, the junction kept 8 bases outside the gene matches. CDR3 length: 14 amino acids. Germline V gives CDR1 MGHRA, CDR2 YSYEKL. CDR3 residues: CASSQNSGAKEQFF. The CDR3 bases are TGCGCCAGCAGCCAAAACAGCGGGGCTAAAGAGCAGTTCTTC.